Each of the 25 T cell receptor beta chains below was sequenced from the same sample in a study of regulatory and conventional T cells in RAG deficiency. Produced via immunoSEQ multiplex PCR; TCRdb's table is partial and in-frame only. The sample consists of some 30,000 clones, about 89% of them appearing once. A further study also used this sample, focusing on regulatory T cells. That paper adds: Primers: 52 TRBV forward and 13 TRBJ reverse.

The sequenced sample was CD8+ T cells sorted from blood. All receptors derive from a human donor in good health.

The V call is TRBV7-9, the J call TRBJ2-7, with D unresolved. Trimming left V 1 base short and J 7 bases short, with 11 bases between. The germline CDR1 and CDR2 sequences are SEHNR and FQNEAQ (reference sequence). The CDR3 length is 13 residues. CDR3: CASSLEVDAEQYF. The CDR3 DNA follows: TGTGCCAGCAGCTTAGAGGTGGACGCGGAGCAGTACTTC.

The J gene is TRBJ1-1, the V gene TRBV18; no definite D call. CDR1 and CDR2 from the germline V gene are KGHSH and LQKENI. This CDR3 has 14 residues. Trimming left V 3 bases short and J 1 base short, with 9 bases between. Written as DNA, the CDR3 is TGTGCCAGCTCACCGCGGATGGAGAACACTGAAGCTTTCTTT. It is translated as CASSPRMENTEAFF.

This clone was seen only once. The chain has TRBV19 and TRBJ2-2, with D possibly TRBD2 on 5 matching bases. With 5 bases removed from V and 8 bases from J, the gap between germline ends came to 18 bases. The CDR3 contains 15 residues. CDR1 and CDR2 from the germline V gene are LNHDA and SQIVND (reference sequence). The CDR3 bases are TGTGCCAGTAGTGTCTTCGGGCTAAGAGGGGGGGAGCTGTTTTTT. Protein sequence: CASSVFGLRGGELFF.

The chain couples TRBV11-2 to TRBJ1-1; tentatively, D is TRBD1 (5 bases). The ends were cut back, 0 bases at V and 0 bases at J, with 11 bases in the middle. Germline-derived CDR1 and CDR2 are SGHAT and FQNNGV. CDR3 length: 16 residues. The CDR3 here is CASSLEIRGMNTEAFF. The CDR3 coding sequence is TGTGCCAGCAGCTTAGAAATTCGGGGGATGAACACTGAAGCTTTCTTT.

The chain employs TRBV11-2 and TRBJ1-2; D is ambiguous. This CDR3 spans 15 amino acids. Trimming shortened V by 2 bases and J by 2 bases, and 12 bases separated the two germline ends. Per germline, CDR1 SGHAT and CDR2 FQNNGV. CDR3 bases: TGTGCCAGCAGCTTAATTCCGGACGGCAACTATGGCTACACCTTC. Protein product: CASSLIPDGNYGYTF.

This clone was recorded a few times. The chain recombines TRBV19 with TRBJ1-2; no firm D call. V was pared by 3 bases and J by 0 bases, with 8 bases between. Per the germline V gene, CDR1 is LNHDA and CDR2 is SQIVND (reference sequence). The length of the CDR3 is 14 residues. The CDR3 here is CASSMGHPNYGYTF. The DNA for the CDR3 is TGTGCCAGTAGTATGGGTCACCCTAACTATGGCTACACCTTC.

The chain combines TRBV19 with TRBJ2-3; 9 bases map to TRBD1. The germline V gene encodes CDR1 LNHDA and CDR2 SQIVND (reference sequence). The CDR3 totals 14 residues. V shed 8 bases and J 5 bases; nucleotides not matched to a gene: 8. The CDR3 region has the DNA TGTGCCAGTGAACTGACAGGGGGTCAAGATACGCAGTATTTT. Translated: CASELTGGQDTQYF. Looking up the rest from reference TRBV19 and TRBJ2-3 gives the full variable domain: DGGITQSPKYLFRKEGQNVTLSCEQNLNHDAMYWYRQDPGQGLRLIYYSQIVNDFQKGDIAEGYSVSREKKESFPLTVTSAQKNPTAFYLCASELTGGQDTQYFGPGTRLTVL.

This clone is a singleton in its sample. The rearrangement links TRBV10-3 to TRBJ1-6; 8 bases fit TRBD1. CDR3 length equals 15 residues. With 5 bases clipped from V and 7 bases from J, the junction kept 7 bases outside the gene matches. Germline V gene lookup returns CDR1 ENHRY and CDR2 SYGVKD. CDR3: CAISLDRGGNSPLHF. In DNA form, the CDR3 reads TGTGCCATCAGTTTAGACAGGGGAGGCAATTCACCCCTCCACTTT.

V and J are TRBV7-9 and TRBJ2-3; 8 bases map to TRBD2. The germline gives CDR1 SEHNR, CDR2 FQNEAQ (reference sequence). V gave up 5 bases and J gave up 4 bases; unmatched junction bases: 11. The CDR3 extends over 16 amino acids. CDR3 sequence (DNA): TGTGCCAGCAGCCCCAGAGCGGGAGAACCCGCAGATACGCAGTATTTT. As protein: CASSPRAGEPADTQYF. Using reference TRBV7-9 and TRBJ2-3 for the parts outside the CDR3, the full variable domain is DTGVSQNPRHKITKRGQNVTFRCDPISEHNRLYWYRQTLGQGPEFLTYFQNEAQLEKSRLLSDRFSAERPKGSFSTLEIQRTEQGDSAMYLCASSPRAGEPADTQYFGPGTRLTVL.

In this sample, this clone turned up a few times. J is TRBJ1-5 and V is TRBV6-1; D is ambiguous. V lost 1 base, J lost 10 bases, and 17 bases lay in between. Looked up from germline, CDR1 is MNHNS and CDR2 is SASEGT. The CDR3 runs 15 residues. CDR3 in amino acids: CASSEVSGDVGPQHF. In DNA form, the CDR3 reads TGTGCCAGCAGTGAAGTTTCCGGGGATGTTGGACCCCAGCATTTT.

V gene TRBV6-5 combines with J gene TRBJ2-1; D might be TRBD1 (6 bases). The germline V gene encodes CDR1 MNHEY and CDR2 SVGAGI. The CDR3 covers 13 residues. With 6 bases removed from V and 6 bases from J, the gap between germline ends came to 12 bases. CDR3 amino acids: CASSHTGLNEQFF. The DNA for the CDR3 is TGTGCCAGCAGCCACACAGGGCTCAATGAGCAGTTCTTC.

This chain joins TRBV7-3 and TRBJ2-3; TRBD2 matches 10 bases. This CDR3 has 14 residues. The V segment lost 5 bases and the J segment 5 bases; nucleotides outside the gene matches: 4. Germline lookup yields CDR1 SGHTA and CDR2 FQGTGA. This CDR3 is CASSPGLAIDTQYF. The CDR3 DNA follows: TGTGCCAGCAGCCCGGGACTAGCGATAGATACGCAGTATTTT.

This chain links TRBV29-1 with TRBJ2-5; D uncertain. V lost 4 bases to trimming and J lost 1 base, with 7 bases between them. This CDR3 region has 12 residues. Germline V gene data show CDR1 as SQVTM and CDR2 as ANQGSEA. The CDR3 reads CSVGEIQETQYF. The CDR3 DNA is TGCAGCGTTGGGGAAATCCAAGAGACCCAGTACTTC.

The J gene is TRBJ1-1, the V gene TRBV15, with D unclear. V was shortened by 1 base and J by 1 base, with 10 bases between the two germline ends. CDR1 is LNHNV and CDR2 is YYDKDF in the germline V gene (reference sequence). This CDR3 region has 15 residues. The CDR3 region is CATSRVYTANTEAFF. The CDR3 region has the DNA TGTGCCACCAGCAGAGTCTATACCGCGAACACTGAAGCTTTCTTT.

The chain recombines TRBV4-1 with TRBJ1-6; tentative D call: TRBD1 (6 bases). Trimming stripped 3 bases from V and 9 bases from J, with 15 bases between. This CDR3 region has 15 residues. CDR1 is MGHRA, CDR2 YSYEKL, per germline. The CDR3 protein is CASSHLRQGPSPLHF. The CDR3, as DNA: TGCGCCAGCAGCCACCTCCGTCAGGGGCCTTCACCCCTCCACTTT.

This chain connects TRBV19 to TRBJ2-7; TRBD1 is a possible D gene (5 bases). The V gene's germline CDR1 is LNHDA and CDR2 SQIVND (reference sequence). V lost 3 bases and J lost 6, with 15 bases in between. This CDR3 is 14 amino acids long. The CDR3 DNA reads as TGTGCCAGTAGTATCTCGCAGGGATCCACCGAGCAGTACTTC. Encoded protein: CASSISQGSTEQYF.

The V call is TRBV25-1, the J call TRBJ2-2, with TRBD1 matching 7 bases. Germline CDR1 and CDR2: MGHDK and SYGVNS. V lost 6 bases and J lost 4; bases outside the gene matches: 5. The CDR3 contains 14 residues. This CDR3 is CASSYRGATGELFF. In DNA form, the CDR3 reads TGTGCCAGCAGCTACAGGGGCGCCACCGGGGAGCTGTTTTTT.

This chain joins TRBV15 and TRBJ1-4, with D uncertain. CDR1 and CDR2 from the germline V gene are LNHNV and YYDKDF (reference sequence). V was cut by 7 bases and J by 6 bases, with 12 bases left in between. This CDR3 is 13 amino acids long. Here the CDR3 reads CATTDGYYEKLFF. The DNA of the CDR3 is TGTGCCACCACCGACGGGTACTATGAAAAACTGTTTTTT.

V usage is TRBV2 and J usage is TRBJ1-2; TRBD1 matches 8 bases. The junction had 4 bases not matched to a gene; V was cut back by 2 bases and J by 8 bases. The germline CDR1 and CDR2 sequences are SNHLY and FYNNEI. The length of the CDR3 is 13 residues. The CDR3: CASSEQGARGYTF. The CDR3 nucleotides read TGTGCCAGCAGTGAACAGGGGGCACGGGGCTACACCTTC.

The V gene is TRBV13, the J gene TRBJ2-6; 11 bases map to TRBD1. Germline assignment: CDR1 PRHDT and CDR2 FYEKMQ (reference sequence). V dropped 6 bases and J dropped 3; count of bases not matched to a gene: 4. This CDR3 is 16 amino acids long. The CDR3: CASRGQGDYGANVLTF. As DNA, the CDR3 is TGTGCCAGCAGGGGACAGGGGGATTATGGGGCCAACGTCCTGACTTTC. Using reference TRBV13 and TRBJ2-6 for the parts outside the CDR3, the full variable domain is AAGVIQSPRHLIKEKRETATLKCYPIPRHDTVYWYQQGPGQDPQFLISFYEKMQSDKGSIPDRFSAQQFSDYHSELNMSSLELGDSALYFCASRGQGDYGANVLTFGAGSRLTVL.

The J gene is TRBJ1-1, the V gene TRBV6-5; TRBD1 might be the D (5 bases). The CDR3 totals 12 residues. CDR1 MNHEY and CDR2 SVGAGI come from the germline V gene. With 6 bases removed from V and 8 bases from J, the gap between germline ends came to 13 bases. In nucleotides, the CDR3 is TGTGCCAGCAGCATGGGGGGTTGGGAAGCTTTCTTT. Protein: CASSMGGWEAFF.

V is TRBV4-1 and J is TRBJ2-5; no definite D call. Germline V gene sequence: CDR1 MGHRA, CDR2 YSYEKL. V dropped 4 bases and J dropped 0 bases, with 12 bases sitting between them. There are 15 residues in the CDR3. The CDR3 nucleotides are TGCGCCAGCAGCCTTCAGAGTAACCACCAAGAGACCCAGTACTTC. This encodes CASSLQSNHQETQYF.

This rearrangement joins TRBV7-9 to TRBJ2-1, with D unclear. This CDR3 has 13 residues. In germline, CDR1 is SEHNR, CDR2 FQNEAQ (reference sequence). With 0 bases removed from V and 3 bases from J, the gap between germline ends came to 3 bases. In DNA, the CDR3 is TGTGCCAGCAGCTTAGCACACTACAATGAGCAGTTCTTC. This codes for CASSLAHYNEQFF.

V usage is TRBV7-9 and J usage is TRBJ2-1, with D tentatively TRBD2 (6 bases). The ends were cut back, 5 bases at V and 8 bases at J, with 19 bases in the middle. The CDR3 sequence is 15 residues long. Germline CDR1 reads SEHNR; CDR2 reads FQNEAQ (reference sequence). The CDR3, as DNA: TGTGCCAGCAGCCGAGGGGACTCTGGTATCGATGAGCAGTTCTTC. Protein sequence: CASSRGDSGIDEQFF.

The chain recombines TRBV5-4 with TRBJ2-5; TRBD2 matches 9 bases. TRBJ2-7 matches the DNA end more closely, so the J call is doubtful. The germline V gene has CDR1 SGHNT and CDR2 YYREEE (reference sequence). The CDR3 length is 15 residues. The CDR3, as DNA: TGTGCCAGCAGCTTGGGTAGCGGGGGCCCCTACGAGCAGTACTTC. It encodes CASSLGSGGPYEQYF.